Listed here are 21 T cell receptor beta chains from one sample, sequenced in a study of OX40 agonist ivuxolimab in advanced cancers. Profiled with immunoSEQ multiplex PCR; TCRdb holds only in-frame clones, not every one. The table lists about 65,000 clones, around 90% of them singletons. The material was CD4+ or CD8+ T cells sorted from blood, obtained in a trial of the OX40 agonist ivuxolimab. The source is an adult with an advanced solid tumor such as melanoma, head and neck, liver or kidney cancer.

The chain is built from TRBV7-2 and TRBJ2-1; 8 nucleotides align to TRBD2. V was pared by 5 bases and J by 0 bases, with 9 bases of the junction left unmatched. CDR1 is SGHTA and CDR2 is FQGNSA in the germline V gene. This CDR3 spans 17 amino acids. The CDR3 here is CASSPRRGGSSYNEQFF. The CDR3 DNA reads as TGTGCCAGCAGCCCCCGTCGGGGGGGAAGCTCCTACAATGAGCAGTTCTTC. The full variable domain, with the rest looked up from reference TRBV7-2 and TRBJ2-1, is GAGVSQSPSNKVTEKGKDVELRCDPISGHTALYWYRQSLGQGLEFLIYFQGNSAPDKSGLPSDRFSAERTGGSVSTLTIQRTQQEDSAVYLCASSPRRGGSSYNEQFFGPGTRLTVL.

The chain has TRBV30 and TRBJ1-2; D ambiguous. Germline lookup yields CDR1 GTSNPN and CDR2 SVGIG (reference sequence). The CDR3 is 15 amino acids. Between the trimmed V and J ends, which lost 2 bases and 4 bases, there was a span of 17 bases. CDR3 in DNA: TGTGCCTGGAGTACCCTCGCGGCGGGAGGCTATGGCTACACCTTC. Amino acids: CAWSTLAAGGYGYTF.

The chain carries TRBV18 and TRBJ2-1; 10 bases are shared with TRBD2. Germline V gene lookup returns CDR1 KGHSH and CDR2 LQKENI. The CDR3 contains 15 residues. Unmatched junction bases numbered 5, after V lost 1 base and J lost 8 bases. CDR3 DNA: TGTGCCAGCTCACCACAGGGACTAGCGCTTTATGAGCAGTTCTTC. It translates to CASSPQGLALYEQFF.

The chain links TRBV5-1 to TRBJ2-1; a weak D match, TRBD2 (7 bases). Trimming left V 2 bases short and J 9 bases short, with 12 bases between. Germline CDR1 SGHRS, CDR2 YFSETQ. The CDR3 has 13 amino acids. In DNA form, the CDR3 reads TGCGCCAGCAGCTTAAACAGGGAGGGTGAGCAGTTCTTC. This gives the protein CASSLNREGEQFF.

The chain has TRBV7-2 and TRBJ1-2; D ambiguous. The CDR3 contains 12 residues. The V end was cut by 5 bases, the J end by 5 bases, with 9 bases between. From germline, CDR1 is SGHTA and CDR2 FQGNSA. As DNA, the CDR3 is TGTGCCAGCAGCCCCAACATGTATGGCTACACCTTC. Amino acid sequence: CASSPNMYGYTF. Looking up the rest from reference TRBV7-2 and TRBJ1-2 gives the full variable domain: GAGVSQSPSNKVTEKGKDVELRCDPISGHTALYWYRQSLGQGLEFLIYFQGNSAPDKSGLPSDRFSAERTGGSVSTLTIQRTQQEDSAVYLCASSPNMYGYTFGSGTRLTVV.

The chain couples TRBV11-2 to TRBJ2-1; 15 nucleotides match TRBD2. The CDR3 is made up of 15 amino acids. The germline gives CDR1 SGHAT, CDR2 FQNNGV. V was pared by 5 bases and J by 8 bases, with 4 bases of the junction left unmatched. CDR3 sequence: CASSPGTSGGYEQFF. In DNA form, the CDR3 reads TGTGCCAGCAGCCCTGGGACTAGCGGGGGGTATGAGCAGTTCTTC. Together with reference TRBV11-2 and TRBJ2-1, the CDR3 gives the full variable domain: EAGVAQSPRYKIIEKRQSVAFWCNPISGHATLYWYQQILGQGPKLLIQFQNNGVVDDSQLPKDRFSAERLKGVDSTLKIQPAKLEDSAVYLCASSPGTSGGYEQFFGPGTRLTVL.

The chain employs TRBV2 and TRBJ1-4; a weak D match, TRBD1 (6 bases). The CDR3 contains 15 residues. Germline V gene data show CDR1 as SNHLY and CDR2 as FYNNEI. V was cut by 4 bases and J by 10 bases, with 19 bases left in between. The CDR3 DNA reads as TGTGCCAGCAGTGCCGCGGGGGCCGCAATTTCAAAACTGTTTTTT. Residues: CASSAAGAAISKLFF.

In this sample, this clone turned up once. As DNA, the CDR3 is TGTGCCAGCACTCAGAGTAGGCCGGATAATTCACCCCTCCACTTT. Amino acids: CASTQSRPDNSPLHF. J is TRBJ1-6 and V is TRBV2, with D unclear. Trimming shortened V by 7 bases and J by 5 bases, and 15 bases separated the two germline ends. The CDR3 sequence is 15 residues long. Germline V CDR1 and CDR2: SNHLY, FYNNEI.

This chain links TRBV10-3 with TRBJ1-2; 8 bases agree with TRBD1. Germline CDR1 reads ENHRY; CDR2 reads SYGVKD. The CDR3 length is 14 residues. Trimming at V came to 6 bases and at J to 7 bases, leaving 10 bases not matched to a gene. The CDR3 nucleotides are TGTGCCATCAGAGGGGACAGGAGGGAGACTGGCTACACCTTC. Translating it yields CAIRGDRRETGYTF.

This clone is medium-sized within its sample. The chain carries TRBV25-1 and TRBJ1-4; weak D call: TRBD1 (6 bases). Trimming removed 4 bases at V and 10 bases at J, with 13 bases between. Per germline, CDR1 MGHDK and CDR2 SYGVNS. This CDR3 region has 13 residues. The CDR3 DNA sequence: TGTGCCAGCAGTGTTACAGGGACCCGAAAACTGTTTTTT. This gives the protein CASSVTGTRKLFF.

This chain joins TRBV2 and TRBJ1-2, with 7 bases fitting TRBD1. Losses at the gene ends were 5 bases for V and 4 bases for J; bases not matched to a gene: 10. The CDR3 totals 15 residues. CDR1 and CDR2 (germline): SNHLY, FYNNEI. In DNA, the CDR3 is TGTGCCAGCAGTTACAAGGGGGCGCCCCCCTATGGCTACACCTTC. Residues: CASSYKGAPPYGYTF.

The table lists this clone with a count of one. This chain connects TRBV9 to TRBJ1-1; TRBD1 might be the D (5 bases). The CDR3 has 14 residues. CDR1 and CDR2 (germline): SGDLS, YYNGEE. The V end lost 0 bases, the J end lost 1 base, and 7 bases lay between the germline ends. Written as DNA, the CDR3 is TGTGCCAGCAGCGTAGCGGGGGGGAACACTGAAGCTTTCTTT. As protein: CASSVAGGNTEAFF.

The V and J genes are TRBV19 and TRBJ2-1, with D unresolved. The germline V gene encodes CDR1 LNHDA and CDR2 SQIVND (reference sequence). V lost 4 bases and J 4 bases, leaving 11 bases between the germline ends. The CDR3 extends over 14 amino acids. The CDR3 loop reads CASSTVPNYNEQFF. As DNA, the CDR3 is TGTGCCAGTAGTACGGTCCCCAATTACAATGAGCAGTTCTTC.

The chain recombines TRBV7-9 with TRBJ2-2; tentative D call: TRBD2 (5 bases). This CDR3 comprises 14 residues. The germline V and J ends were trimmed by 6 bases and 1 base, with 9 bases remaining between them. In germline, CDR1 is SEHNR, CDR2 FQNEAQ (reference sequence). The DNA of the CDR3 is TGTGCCAGCAGAGCGGACGGGAACACCGGGGAGCTGTTTTTT. It encodes CASRADGNTGELFF.

V usage is TRBV19 and J usage is TRBJ1-6; D perhaps matches TRBD1 (6 bases). Germline values: CDR1 LNHDA, CDR2 SQIVND (reference sequence). The V end lost 5 bases, the J end lost 7 bases, and 18 bases lay between the germline ends. The CDR3 runs to 16 residues. The CDR3 protein is CASSWASRQGNSPLHF. CDR3 coding DNA: TGTGCCAGTAGTTGGGCCTCCCGGCAGGGGAATTCACCCCTCCACTTT.

The rearrangement joins TRBV6-5 to TRBJ2-3; D might be TRBD2 (5 bases). Deletions cut 6 bases from V and 4 bases from J, with 17 bases between. Germline values: CDR1 MNHEY, CDR2 SVGAGI. The CDR3 length is 15 residues. The CDR3 DNA follows: TGTGCCAGCAGCCTCCTAGGAGCGGCCCCAGATACGCAGTATTTT. Residues: CASSLLGAAPDTQYF.

In this sample, this clone turned up a few times. This chain links TRBV4-2 with TRBJ1-5; 10 bases are a match to TRBD1. The CDR3 totals 15 residues. V was clipped by 5 bases and J by 5 bases; unmatched bases: 6. Germline assignment: CDR1 LGHNA and CDR2 YNFKEQ. In DNA form, the CDR3 reads TGTGCCAGCAGCTACATGGACAGGGGGTATCAGCCCCAGCATTTT. This translates into CASSYMDRGYQPQHF.

The V and J genes are TRBV5-1 and TRBJ2-7; TRBD2 is a possible D gene (6 bases). The CDR3 length is 12 residues. Trimming pared 5 bases from V and 3 bases from J, leaving 9 bases between. Germline loops: CDR1 SGHRS, CDR2 YFSETQ. The CDR3: CASREGFYEQYF. DNA for the CDR3: TGCGCCAGCAGGGAGGGATTCTACGAGCAGTACTTC.

The chain couples TRBV10-3 to TRBJ1-4; D perhaps matches TRBD1 (6 bases). The length of the CDR3 is 15 residues. Germline values: CDR1 ENHRY, CDR2 SYGVKD. Trimming pared 6 bases from V and 2 bases from J, leaving 13 bases between. CDR3 region: CAIRGSGATNEKLFF. The CDR3 coding sequence is TGTGCCATCAGGGGTTCAGGGGCCACTAATGAAAAACTGTTTTTT.

The chain uses TRBV6-5 and TRBJ2-5, with TRBD2 matching over 7 bases. From germline, CDR1 is MNHEY and CDR2 SVGAGI. This CDR3 is 13 amino acids long. Trimming removed 6 bases from V and 5 bases from J; junction bases left unmatched: 6. Here the CDR3 reads CASRAGVGETQYF. The CDR3 DNA reads TGTGCCAGCAGGGCGGGGGTAGGGGAGACCCAGTACTTC.

The chain is built from TRBV30 and TRBJ1-6; D remains unclear. The germline V gene encodes CDR1 GTSNPN and CDR2 SVGIG (reference sequence). V was shortened by 3 bases and J by 6 bases, with 9 bases between the two germline ends. The CDR3 spans 13 residues. This chain's CDR3 is CAWSMVPNSPLHF. The CDR3, as DNA: TGTGCCTGGAGCATGGTACCTAATTCACCCCTCCACTTT. The whole variable domain, filled in from reference TRBV30 and TRBJ1-6, reads SQTIHQWPATLVQPVGSPLSLECTVEGTSNPNLYWYRQAAGRGLQLLFYSVGIGQISSEVPQNLSASRPQDRQFILSSKKLLLSDSGFYLCAWSMVPNSPLHFGNGTRLTVT.